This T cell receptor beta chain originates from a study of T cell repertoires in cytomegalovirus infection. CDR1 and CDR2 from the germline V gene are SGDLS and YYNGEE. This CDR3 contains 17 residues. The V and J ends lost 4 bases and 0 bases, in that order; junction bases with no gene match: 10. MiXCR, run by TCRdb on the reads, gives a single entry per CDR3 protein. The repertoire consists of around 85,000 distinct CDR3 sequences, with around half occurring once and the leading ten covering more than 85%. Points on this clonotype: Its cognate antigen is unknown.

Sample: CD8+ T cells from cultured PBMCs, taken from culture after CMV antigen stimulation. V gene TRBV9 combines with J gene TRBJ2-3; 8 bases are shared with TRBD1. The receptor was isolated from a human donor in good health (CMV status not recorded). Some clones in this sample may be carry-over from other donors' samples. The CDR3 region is CASSPRTGPPSTDTQYF. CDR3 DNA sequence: TGTGCCAGCAGCCCGCGGACAGGGCCACCTAGCACAGATACGCAGTATTTT.